This T cell receptor (beta chain) is from a study of T-cell reconstitution after alpha-beta-depleted transplantation in children. This clonotype was recorded a few times. A read error may produce the germline difference seen at one junction end. CDR3 length equals 11 residues. Per germline, CDR1 MDHEN and CDR2 SYDVKM. Unique molecular identifiers tagged the TCRbeta library. Using its own MiXCR run on the PCR reads, TCRdb lists one record per CDR3 protein. Among about 610,000 distinct CDR3 sequences listed, approximately 10% were seen once. Specimen: PBMCs from the stem cell graft donor, collected from the stem cell graft. This clonotype was obtained from a human donor who donated a stem cell graft to a child with acute myeloid leukemia. V usage is TRBV28 and J usage is TRBJ2-7, with D perhaps TRBD2 (7 bases). CDR3 sequence: CASSSSGGWNF. The CDR3 DNA sequence: TGTGCCAGCAGCAGCTCGGGGGGCTGGAACTTC.